This passage covers 30 T cell receptor beta chains from one sample sequenced in a study of CD8+ T cells in alopecia areata. In each case, RNA was isolated and then reverse transcribed into cDNA as the sequencing template. Assay: immunoSEQ multiplex PCR; the TCRdb copy retains only in-frame clones and omits some. Of around 160,000 clones listed, about 87% are singletons. The source material was CD8+ T cells sorted from blood, sampled at week 0. The receptors shown here come from a human donor with alopecia areata.

This clone occurred once. CDR3 residues: CASSMQDLYEQYF. The CDR3 nucleotides read TGTGCCAGTAGTATGCAGGATCTCTACGAGCAGTACTTC. The J gene is TRBJ2-7, the V gene TRBV19; no reliable D call. Germline CDR1 and CDR2: LNHDA and SQIVND (reference sequence). V was shortened by 3 bases and J by 3 bases, with 9 bases between the two germline ends. This CDR3 is 13 amino acids long.

The chain carries TRBV27 and TRBJ2-7, with a possible D match to TRBD2 (6 bases). Deletions cut 4 bases from V and 6 bases from J, with 13 bases between. The CDR3 contains 13 residues. Per the germline V gene, CDR1 is MNHEY and CDR2 is SMNVEV (reference sequence). The CDR3 loop reads CASSSTSLSEQYF. The CDR3 DNA reads as TGTGCCAGCAGTTCGACTAGTCTCTCCGAGCAGTACTTC.

The chain has TRBV27 and TRBJ2-7; 8 positions match TRBD1. The length of the CDR3 is 14 residues. The J segment lost 4 bases and the V segment lost 2 bases, leaving 4 bases of the junction unmatched. Germline V lookup: CDR1 MNHEY, CDR2 SMNVEV (reference sequence). Here the CDR3 DNA reads TGTGCCAGCAGTTTAACCGGACAGGGATACGAGCAGTACTTC. It specifies CASSLTGQGYEQYF.

J is TRBJ2-7 and V is TRBV29-1, with D unclear. From germline, CDR1 is SQVTM and CDR2 ANQGSEA. There are 13 residues in the CDR3. V gave up 1 base and J gave up 3 bases, with 10 bases separating them. The CDR3, as DNA: TGCAGCGTTGAAGTTAGCTCTTTCTACGAGCAGTACTTC. This translates into CSVEVSSFYEQYF.

The gene calls are TRBV27 and TRBJ2-7, with D possibly matching TRBD1 (6 bases). The germline V and J ends were trimmed by 2 bases and 1 base, with 12 bases remaining between them. The length of the CDR3 is 15 residues. Per the germline V gene, CDR1 is MNHEY and CDR2 is SMNVEV (reference sequence). The CDR3 loop is CASSLGPGVSYEQYF. Written as DNA, the CDR3 is TGTGCCAGCAGTTTAGGGCCAGGGGTGTCCTACGAGCAGTACTTC.

The gene calls are TRBV7-6 and TRBJ2-7; a possible D gene is TRBD2 (5 bases). V lost 4 bases and J lost 9, with 13 bases in between. Germline CDR1 SGHVS, CDR2 FNYEAQ. CDR3 length: 12 residues. The CDR3 DNA sequence: TGTGCCAGCAGCTCCCAAGGCGAGGGGCAGTACTTC. This gives the protein CASSSQGEGQYF. Based on the CDR3 plus reference TRBV7-6 and TRBJ2-7, the full variable domain is GAGVSQSPRYKVTKRGQDVALRCDPISGHVSLYWYRQALGQGPEFLTYFNYEAQQDKSGLPNDRFSAERPEGSISTLTIQRTEQRDSAMYRCASSSQGEGQYFGPGTRLTVT.

Concerning this clone itself: One end of the junction is discordant with germline, which a read error may explain. The rearrangement uses TRBV4-1 and TRBJ2-4; a weak D match, TRBD1 (5 bases). This CDR3 has 14 residues. The V gene's germline CDR1 is MGHRA and CDR2 YSYEKL. CDR3 DNA sequence: TGTGCCAGCAGCCAAGCAGGGTTGGGCAACATTCAGTACTTC. Amino acid sequence: CASSQAGLGNIQYF.

This chain joins TRBV25-1 and TRBJ2-4; D is unclear. CDR3 length: 14 amino acids. V lost 3 bases to trimming and J lost 0 bases, with 6 bases between them. Per the germline V gene, CDR1 is MGHDK and CDR2 is SYGVNS. DNA of the CDR3: TGTGCCAGCAGTGACTCCCTAGCCAAAAACATTCAGTACTTC. Translated: CASSDSLAKNIQYF.

The chain joins TRBV25-1 to TRBJ2-7; TRBD2 might be the D (6 bases). This CDR3 is 14 amino acids long. The V gene lost 4 bases and the J gene lost 2 bases, with 12 bases spanning the gap. Germline CDR1 and CDR2: MGHDK and SYGVNS. The CDR3 sequence: CASSVLADTYEQYF. The CDR3 DNA sequence: TGTGCCAGCAGTGTGTTAGCGGACACCTACGAGCAGTACTTC.

The chain carries TRBV7-6 and TRBJ1-5; D is unresolved. This CDR3 is built from 13 residues. Per germline, CDR1 SGHVS and CDR2 FNYEAQ. Trimming removed 5 bases at V and 7 bases at J, with 12 bases between. The CDR3 region is CASSLGVRQPQHF. CDR3 coding DNA: TGTGCCAGCAGCCTCGGAGTCCGACAGCCCCAGCATTTT.

The rearrangement links TRBV5-6 to TRBJ2-5; D might be TRBD1 or TRBD2, each matching 5 bases. The CDR3 contains 15 residues. The V gene's germline CDR1 is SGHDT and CDR2 YYEEEE. V was pared by 7 bases and J by 11 bases, with 27 bases between. This CDR3 is CASQDGDVPAGEQYF. CDR3 DNA sequence: TGTGCCAGCCAAGATGGGGACGTGCCGGCCGGGGAGCAGTACTTC.

The CDR3 DNA is TGTGCCAGCAGCTTTGGGGACAAGTCCTACGAGCAGTACTTC. Translation gives CASSFGDKSYEQYF. The chain has TRBV5-4 and TRBJ2-7, with D perhaps TRBD1 (6 bases). The germline V and J ends were trimmed by 2 bases and 1 base, with 10 bases remaining between them. CDR3 size: 14 residues. Germline assignment: CDR1 SGHNT and CDR2 YYREEE (reference sequence).

The chain joins TRBV27 to TRBJ1-5; TRBD1 might be the D (6 bases). V lost 2 bases, J lost 0 bases, and 14 bases lay in between. Germline-derived CDR1 and CDR2 are MNHEY and SMNVEV (reference sequence). This CDR3 is 17 amino acids long. The CDR3 nucleotides read TGTGCCAGCAGTTTAGCGGCAGGGGACTATAGCAATCAGCCCCAGCATTTT. Translation gives CASSLAAGDYSNQPQHF.

In this sample, this clone turned up once. The chain uses TRBV5-4 and TRBJ2-7; 7 bases line up with TRBD2. V gave up 4 bases and J gave up 3 bases; unmatched junction bases: 7. The germline V gene has CDR1 SGHNT and CDR2 YYREEE (reference sequence). The CDR3 loop spans 14 amino acids. CDR3 region: CASSRGLLDYEQYF. The CDR3 region has the DNA TGTGCCAGCAGCAGGGGACTACTCGACTACGAGCAGTACTTC.

The rearrangement joins TRBV27 to TRBJ2-3; unclear D gene. V lost 6 bases and J lost 5, with 12 bases in between. CDR1 is MNHEY, CDR2 SMNVEV, per germline (reference sequence). The CDR3 has 13 amino acids. In nucleotides, the CDR3 is TGTGCCAGCAGCCGGGTCCAGAGAGATACGCAGTATTTT. It codes for CASSRVQRDTQYF.

The V and J genes are TRBV11-1 and TRBJ2-7; 7 bases are a match to TRBD2. Germline-derived CDR1 and CDR2 are SGHAT and FQDESV (reference sequence). This CDR3 has 13 amino acids. The ends lost 8 bases at V and 2 bases at J; junction bases unmatched: 6. Here the CDR3 reads CASGRGGAYEQYF. The CDR3 nucleotides are TGTGCCAGCGGACGCGGGGGAGCCTACGAGCAGTACTTC.

The rearrangement links TRBV28 to TRBJ2-4; D gene ambiguous. With 7 bases removed from V and 7 bases from J, the gap between germline ends came to 17 bases. Germline values: CDR1 MDHEN, CDR2 SYDVKM. The CDR3 consists of 14 residues. CDR3 sequence (DNA): TGTGCCAGCACCTCGACGTTGGGGTGGAACATTCAGTACTTC. The encoded protein is CASTSTLGWNIQYF.

The V gene is TRBV7-9, the J gene TRBJ2-3; D is tentatively TRBD1 or TRBD2 (5 bases each). Per germline, CDR1 SEHNR and CDR2 FQNEAQ (reference sequence). This CDR3 spans 16 amino acids. Trimming took off 10 bases at V and 2 bases at J, with 22 bases between the two ends. Here the CDR3 DNA reads TGTGCCACCCAACTTGGGACCAACCGGTACACAGATACGCAGTATTTT. Amino acids: CATQLGTNRYTDTQYF.

The rearrangement links TRBV7-9 to TRBJ1-4; D is possibly TRBD1 (6 bases). CDR3 length: 15 residues. Germline V gene lookup returns CDR1 SEHNR and CDR2 FQNEAQ (reference sequence). Trimming stripped 5 bases from V and 0 bases from J, with 10 bases between. The CDR3 DNA reads TGTGCCAGCAGCGGACAGAGTTCAACTAATGAAAAACTGTTTTTT. This codes for CASSGQSSTNEKLFF.

This sequence joins TRBV2 and TRBJ2-4; the D is unclear. The CDR3 spans 14 residues. CDR1 is SNHLY, CDR2 FYNNEI, per germline. Between the trimmed V and J ends, which lost 3 bases and 2 bases, there was a span of 8 bases. The CDR3 sequence is CASSEGSTKNIQYF. In nucleotides, the CDR3 is TGTGCCAGCAGTGAGGGAAGTACCAAAAACATTCAGTACTTC.

The chain's CDR3 is CASSHYGGSGRVTETQYF. CDR3 bases: TGTGCCAGCAGCCATTACGGGGGTAGCGGGAGGGTCACAGAGACCCAGTACTTC. This chain joins TRBV7-6 and TRBJ2-5; 11 bases are shared with TRBD2. CDR1 and CDR2 (germline): SGHVS, FNYEAQ. V trimming: 5 bases; J trimming: 4 bases; junction bases outside the gene matches: 15. The CDR3 extends over 18 amino acids.

The chain links TRBV2 to TRBJ1-1; D remains unclear. The CDR3 is 13 residues long. Trimming cost V 6 bases and J 1 base, with 9 bases left between them. Germline CDR1 SNHLY, CDR2 FYNNEI. CDR3 DNA sequence: TGTGCCAGCAGCGTAATCCAGAACACTGAAGCTTTCTTT. Amino acids: CASSVIQNTEAFF.

V gene TRBV7-9 combines with J gene TRBJ2-1; 7 bases are a match to TRBD1. The CDR3 is 16 residues long. CDR1 is SEHNR and CDR2 is FQNEAQ in the germline V gene (reference sequence). The trim removed 5 bases at V and 4 bases at J, leaving 11 bases unmatched. This CDR3 reads CASSIMAGTEYNEQFF. DNA of the CDR3: TGTGCCAGCAGCATAATGGCCGGGACAGAATACAATGAGCAGTTCTTC.

V is TRBV7-2 and J is TRBJ1-1; D is possibly TRBD1 (5 bases). The CDR3 covers 13 residues. V was trimmed by 4 bases and J by 4 bases, leaving 10 bases between them. Germline CDR1 is SGHTA and CDR2 is FQGNSA. The CDR3 sequence: CASSSWGGTEAFF. The DNA for the CDR3 is TGTGCCAGCAGCTCCTGGGGGGGCACTGAAGCTTTCTTT. The whole variable domain, remainder taken from reference TRBV7-2 and TRBJ1-1, is GAGVSQSPSNKVTEKGKDVELRCDPISGHTALYWYRQSLGQGLEFLIYFQGNSAPDKSGLPSDRFSAERTGGSVSTLTIQRTQQEDSAVYLCASSSWGGTEAFFGQGTRLTVV.

Worth noting for this clone: Other DNA sequences within the sample encode an identical CDR3. The chain joins TRBV18 to TRBJ2-1; D possibly corresponds to TRBD1 (6 bases). The CDR3 totals 15 residues. V lost 6 bases and J 4 bases, leaving 16 bases between the germline ends. Germline assignment: CDR1 KGHSH and CDR2 LQKENI. CDR3 region: CASSPPGTSYNEQFF. Written as DNA, the CDR3 is TGTGCCAGCTCGCCCCCCGGGACAAGTTACAATGAGCAGTTCTTC.

This clone has just one count. The chain employs TRBV7-8 and TRBJ2-1; D is undetermined. V lost 0 bases to trimming and J lost 5 bases, with 11 bases between them. CDR1 and CDR2 from the germline V gene are SGHVS and FQNEAQ. The CDR3 totals 15 residues. The CDR3 region is CASSLAYGSHNEQFF. The DNA for the CDR3 is TGTGCCAGCAGCTTAGCGTATGGCAGCCACAATGAGCAGTTCTTC.

V and J are TRBV6-8 and TRBJ2-1; a weak D match, TRBD1 (5 bases). From germline, CDR1 is MNHGY and CDR2 SAAAGT. V lost 4 bases, J lost 7 bases, and 14 bases lay in between. The CDR3 is made up of 14 amino acids. The CDR3 DNA is TGTGCCAGCAGTTTTAGGGGCAGGCGAAATGAGCAGTTCTTC. Translation: CASSFRGRRNEQFF.

This clone was picked up one time. The chain couples TRBV27 to TRBJ2-3, with D maybe TRBD1 (5 bases). Germline V lookup: CDR1 MNHEY, CDR2 SMNVEV (reference sequence). The V end was cut by 2 bases, the J end by 3 bases, with 12 bases between. CDR3 size: 15 residues. CDR3: CASSLAGRVTDTQYF. Written as DNA, the CDR3 is TGTGCCAGCAGTTTAGCAGGGCGCGTTACAGATACGCAGTATTTT.

The chain has TRBV27 and TRBJ2-7; 9 bases line up with TRBD1. This CDR3 contains 15 residues. Germline V gene lookup returns CDR1 MNHEY and CDR2 SMNVEV (reference sequence). V trimming: 3 bases; J trimming: 1 base; junction bases outside the gene matches: 4. The CDR3 spells CASSFRGQGSYEQYF. The DNA for the CDR3 is TGTGCCAGCAGTTTTAGAGGACAGGGGTCCTACGAGCAGTACTTC.

CDR3 protein: CASSLGLDTQYF. The CDR3 nucleotides read TGTGCCAGCAGCTTAGGACTTGATACGCAGTATTTT. The chain joins TRBV7-9 to TRBJ2-3; no clear D. The CDR3 runs to 12 residues. Trimming stripped 1 base from V and 6 bases from J, with 5 bases between. CDR1 and CDR2 from the germline V gene are SEHNR and FQNEAQ (reference sequence).